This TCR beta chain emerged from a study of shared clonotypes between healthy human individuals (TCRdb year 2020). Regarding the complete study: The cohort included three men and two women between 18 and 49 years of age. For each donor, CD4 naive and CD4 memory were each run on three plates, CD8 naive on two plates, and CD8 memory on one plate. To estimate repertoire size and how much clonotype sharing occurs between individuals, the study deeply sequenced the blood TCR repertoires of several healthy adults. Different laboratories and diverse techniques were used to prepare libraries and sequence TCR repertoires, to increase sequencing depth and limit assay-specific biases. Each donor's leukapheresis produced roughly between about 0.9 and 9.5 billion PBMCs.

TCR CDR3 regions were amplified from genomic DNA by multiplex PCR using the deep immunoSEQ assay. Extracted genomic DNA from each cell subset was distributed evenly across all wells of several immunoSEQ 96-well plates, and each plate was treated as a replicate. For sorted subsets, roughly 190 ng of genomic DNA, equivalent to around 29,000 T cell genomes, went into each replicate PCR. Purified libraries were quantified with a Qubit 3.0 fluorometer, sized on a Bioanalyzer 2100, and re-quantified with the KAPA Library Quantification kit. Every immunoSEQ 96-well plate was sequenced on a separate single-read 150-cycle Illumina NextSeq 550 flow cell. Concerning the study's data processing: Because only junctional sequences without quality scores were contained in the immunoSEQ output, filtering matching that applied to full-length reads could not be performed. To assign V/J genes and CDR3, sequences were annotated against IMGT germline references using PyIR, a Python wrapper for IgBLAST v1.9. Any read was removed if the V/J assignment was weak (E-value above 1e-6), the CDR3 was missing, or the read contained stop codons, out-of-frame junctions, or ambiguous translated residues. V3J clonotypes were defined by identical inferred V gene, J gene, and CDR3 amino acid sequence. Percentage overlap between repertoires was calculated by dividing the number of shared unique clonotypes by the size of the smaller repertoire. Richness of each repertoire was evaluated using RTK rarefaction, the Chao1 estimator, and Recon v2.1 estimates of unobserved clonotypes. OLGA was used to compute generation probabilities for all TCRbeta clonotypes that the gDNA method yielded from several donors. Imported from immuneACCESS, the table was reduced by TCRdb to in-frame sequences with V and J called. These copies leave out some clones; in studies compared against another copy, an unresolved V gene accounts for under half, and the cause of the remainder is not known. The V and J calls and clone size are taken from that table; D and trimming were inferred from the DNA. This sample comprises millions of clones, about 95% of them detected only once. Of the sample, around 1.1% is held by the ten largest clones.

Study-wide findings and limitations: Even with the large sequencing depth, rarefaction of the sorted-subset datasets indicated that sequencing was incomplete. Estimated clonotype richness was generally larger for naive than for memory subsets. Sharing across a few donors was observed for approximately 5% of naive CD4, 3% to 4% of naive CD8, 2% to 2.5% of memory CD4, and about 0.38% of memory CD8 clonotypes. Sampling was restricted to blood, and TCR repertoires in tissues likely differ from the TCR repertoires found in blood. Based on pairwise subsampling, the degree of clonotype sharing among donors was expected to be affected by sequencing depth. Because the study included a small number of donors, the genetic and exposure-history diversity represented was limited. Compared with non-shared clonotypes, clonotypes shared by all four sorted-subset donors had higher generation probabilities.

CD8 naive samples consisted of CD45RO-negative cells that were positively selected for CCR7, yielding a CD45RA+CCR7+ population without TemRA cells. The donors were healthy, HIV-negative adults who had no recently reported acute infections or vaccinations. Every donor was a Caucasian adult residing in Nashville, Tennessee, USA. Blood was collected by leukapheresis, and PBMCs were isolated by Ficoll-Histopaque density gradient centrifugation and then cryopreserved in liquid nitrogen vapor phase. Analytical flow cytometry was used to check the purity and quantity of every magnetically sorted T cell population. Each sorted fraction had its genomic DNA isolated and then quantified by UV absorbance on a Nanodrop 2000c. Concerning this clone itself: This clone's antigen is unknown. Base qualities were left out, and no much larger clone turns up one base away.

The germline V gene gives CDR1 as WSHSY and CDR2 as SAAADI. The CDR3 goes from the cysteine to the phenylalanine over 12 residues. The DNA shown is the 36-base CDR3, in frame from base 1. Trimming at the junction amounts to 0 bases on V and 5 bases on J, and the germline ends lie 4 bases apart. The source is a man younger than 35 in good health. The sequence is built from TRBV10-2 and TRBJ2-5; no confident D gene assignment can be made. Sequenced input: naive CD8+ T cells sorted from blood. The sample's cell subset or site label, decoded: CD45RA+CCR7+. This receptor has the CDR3 CASSESTETQYF. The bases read TGCGCCAGCAGTGAGTCGACGGAGACCCAGTACTTC.